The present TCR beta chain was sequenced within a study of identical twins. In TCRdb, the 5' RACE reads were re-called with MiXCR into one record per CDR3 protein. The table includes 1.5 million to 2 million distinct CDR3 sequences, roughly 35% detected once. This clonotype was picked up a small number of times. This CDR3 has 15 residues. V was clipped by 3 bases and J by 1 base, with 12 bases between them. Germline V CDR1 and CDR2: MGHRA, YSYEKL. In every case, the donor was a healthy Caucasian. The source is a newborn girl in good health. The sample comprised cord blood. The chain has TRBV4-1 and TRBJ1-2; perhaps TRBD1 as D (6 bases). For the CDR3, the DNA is TGCGCCAGCAGCCAGGAGGACAGTTATAACTATGGCTACACCTTC. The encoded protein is CASSQEDSYNYGYTF.